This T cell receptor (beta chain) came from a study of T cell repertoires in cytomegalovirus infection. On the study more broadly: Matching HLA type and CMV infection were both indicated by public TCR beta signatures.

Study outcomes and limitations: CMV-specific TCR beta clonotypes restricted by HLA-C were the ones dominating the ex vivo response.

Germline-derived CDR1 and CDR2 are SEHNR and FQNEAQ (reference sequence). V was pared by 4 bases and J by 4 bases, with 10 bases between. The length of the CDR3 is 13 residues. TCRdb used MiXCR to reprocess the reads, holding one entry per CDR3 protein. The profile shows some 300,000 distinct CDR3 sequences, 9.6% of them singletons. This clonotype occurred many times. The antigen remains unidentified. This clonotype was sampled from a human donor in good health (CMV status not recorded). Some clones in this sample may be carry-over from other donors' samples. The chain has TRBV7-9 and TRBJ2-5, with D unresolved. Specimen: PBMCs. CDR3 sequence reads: CASSSSLGETQYF. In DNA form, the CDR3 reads TGTGCCAGCAGCTCCTCGCTTGGAGAGACCCAGTACTTC.